These 32 T cell receptor beta chains came from one sample sequenced in a study. TCRdb re-analysed the 5' RACE reads in MiXCR, keeping a single row per CDR3 protein. The top ten hold 3% to 3.5% of the sample, which has approximately 60,000 distinct CDR3 sequences, 25% to 35% seen once. The specimen was tumor-infiltrating memory CD4+ T cells sorted from the breast tumor. Regarding subset: memory CD4+ T cells, CD4+CD45RO+CD25-. Source of these receptors: a female donor with breast cancer.

The V call is TRBV4-3, the J call TRBJ2-1; 7 bases line up with TRBD1. The junction had 11 bases not matched to a gene; V was cut back by 3 bases and J by 6 bases. This CDR3 is 16 amino acids long. Germline V gene lookup returns CDR1 LGHNA and CDR2 YSLEER. The DNA for the CDR3 is TGCGCCAGCAGCCAGTCCGGGGACAGAACCTGCAATGAGCAGTTCTTC. It specifies CASSQSGDRTCNEQFF.

The chain joins TRBV7-2 to TRBJ2-3; 9 positions match TRBD2. Germline CDR1 and CDR2: SGHTA and FQGNSA. Losses at the gene ends were 8 bases for V and 4 bases for J; bases not matched to a gene: 10. CDR3 size: 15 residues. In nucleotides, the CDR3 is TGTGCCAGCGCGGGGGGGCAGTCCATAGCAGATACGCAGTATTTT. Translating it yields CASAGGQSIADTQYF.

This clonotype was observed a handful of times. This rearrangement joins TRBV5-1 to TRBJ1-2, with 8 bases matching TRBD1. Germline-derived CDR1 and CDR2 are SGHRS and YFSETQ. CDR3 length: 14 amino acids. V gave up 4 bases and J gave up 8 bases; unmatched junction bases: 10. Here the CDR3 reads CASSPEPGQAGYTF. CDR3 nucleotides: TGCGCCAGCAGCCCGGAACCGGGACAGGCGGGCTACACCTTC.

The J gene is TRBJ1-6, the V gene TRBV6-5; 7 bases align to TRBD1. The germline V gene has CDR1 MNHEY and CDR2 SVGAGI. The CDR3 spans 14 residues. V shed 4 bases, J shed 10 bases, and the junction held 7 bases outside the gene matches. The DNA for the CDR3 is TGTGCCAGCAGTTCACAGGGGAAGGGCTCACCCCTCCACTTT. Amino acids: CASSSQGKGSPLHF.

This clonotype was detected once. The rearrangement links TRBV20-1 to TRBJ1-4; D gene unclear. This CDR3 comprises 12 residues. The V gene lost 0 bases and the J gene lost 6 bases, with 5 bases spanning the gap. Germline values: CDR1 DFQATT, CDR2 SNEGSKA (reference sequence). The CDR3 DNA reads TGCAGTGCTAGAGATGAAGATGAAAAACTGTTTTTT. This sequence encodes CSARDEDEKLFF.

This clonotype was counted only a few times. V gene TRBV9 combines with J gene TRBJ2-2; D is unresolved. The CDR3 length is 13 residues. Per germline, CDR1 SGDLS and CDR2 YYNGEE. Trimming took off 0 bases at V and 6 bases at J, with 6 bases between the two ends. CDR3 nucleotide sequence: TGTGCCAGCAGCGTAGCCCTCTCCGGGGAGCTGTTTTTT. This codes for CASSVALSGELFF.

In regard to this clonotype: The missing conserved phenylalanine or tryptophan at the end of this CDR3 makes a read error likely. The chain links TRBV7-9 to TRBJ2-5, with 9 nucleotides matching TRBD2. The CDR3 runs 14 residues. CDR1 SEHNR and CDR2 FQNEAQ come from the germline V gene (reference sequence). V lost 5 bases, J lost 5 bases, and 6 bases stayed unmatched. In DNA, the CDR3 is TGTGCCAGCAGCGTTAGCGGGAGACCCGAGACCCAGTACTGC. It translates to CASSVSGRPETQYC.

This chain connects TRBV6-5 to TRBJ2-7; a possible D gene is TRBD1 (6 bases). Trimming removed 3 bases from V and 1 base from J, with 13 bases in between. The CDR3 sequence is 15 residues long. The germline V gene encodes CDR1 MNHEY and CDR2 SVGAGI. In nucleotides, the CDR3 is TGTGCCAGCAGTTATTTGGGGGCCAGGTCCTACGAGCAGTACTTC. Translating it yields CASSYLGARSYEQYF.

This chain links TRBV6-1 with TRBJ1-2; D gene unclear. This CDR3 has 13 amino acids. Trimming removed 0 bases at V and 7 bases at J, with 9 bases between. CDR1 and CDR2 from the germline V gene are MNHNS and SASEGT. CDR3 DNA: TGTGCCAGCAGTGAAGCGTTTTTAGTTGGCTACACCTTC. Its protein is CASSEAFLVGYTF.

V usage is TRBV7-8 and J usage is TRBJ2-7, with D unclear. Germline loops: CDR1 SGHVS, CDR2 FQNEAQ. Trimming took off 5 bases at V and 4 bases at J, with 6 bases between the two ends. The CDR3 sequence is 11 residues long. CDR3 protein: CASSVNYEQYF. The CDR3 DNA is TGTGCCAGCAGCGTAAATTACGAGCAGTACTTC.

In its sample, this clonotype was seen a few times. The chain has TRBV7-9 and TRBJ1-3, with 8 bases lining up with TRBD1. The CDR3 length is 13 residues. The junction had 3 bases not matched to a gene; V was cut back by 5 bases and J by 6 bases. The germline gives CDR1 SEHNR, CDR2 FQNEAQ (reference sequence). CDR3 region: CASSPGQANTIYF. The DNA for the CDR3 is TGTGCCAGCAGCCCGGGACAGGCAAACACCATATATTTT.

This clonotype was observed a handful of times. The V call is TRBV6-5, the J call TRBJ1-3; no reliable D call. Per the germline V gene, CDR1 is MNHEY and CDR2 is SVGAGI. The CDR3 runs 11 residues. The ends were cut back, 6 bases at V and 8 bases at J, with 8 bases in the middle. The CDR3: CASSQSDTIYF. The CDR3 nucleotides read TGTGCCAGCAGCCAATCGGACACCATATATTTT.

The genes are TRBV2 and TRBJ1-2, with D possibly TRBD1 on 5 matching bases. Trimming took 3 bases from V and 5 from J, leaving 16 bases between them. The CDR3 covers 15 residues. Germline V CDR1 and CDR2: SNHLY, FYNNEI. This CDR3 reads CASSETRVIGYGYTF. In DNA form, the CDR3 reads TGTGCCAGCAGTGAGACCAGGGTAATAGGGTATGGCTACACCTTC.

In regard to this clonotype: One end of the junction is discordant with germline, which a read error may explain. This CDR3 reads CASSLTNSRNTRYF. DNA of the CDR3: TGTGCCAGCAGCTTAACAAACTCTAGGAATACGCGGTATTTT. This sequence joins TRBV7-9 and TRBJ2-3; D ambiguous. This CDR3 comprises 14 residues. CDR1 is SEHNR and CDR2 is FQNEAQ in the germline V gene (reference sequence).

Only a few counts were recorded for this clonotype. The chain has TRBV7-3 and TRBJ2-3; 9 nucleotides agree with TRBD2. The ends lost 4 bases at V and 5 bases at J; junction bases unmatched: 10. Germline V gives CDR1 SGHTA, CDR2 FQGTGA. This CDR3 is built from 16 residues. Here the CDR3 reads CASSSGTSRDIDTQYF. CDR3 DNA: TGTGCCAGCAGCTCGGGGACTAGCAGGGATATAGATACGCAGTATTTT.

The gene calls are TRBV6-5 and TRBJ2-5, with 13 bases that match TRBD2. V dropped 7 bases and J dropped 3; count of bases not matched to a gene: 14. The length of the CDR3 is 18 residues. The germline V gene has CDR1 MNHEY and CDR2 SVGAGI. The CDR3 is CASKSALAGGLGKETQYF. In nucleotides, the CDR3 is TGTGCCAGCAAATCGGCACTAGCGGGGGGGCTTGGTAAAGAGACCCAGTACTTC.

In regard to this clonotype: Because it lacks the conserved phenylalanine or tryptophan at the end, this CDR3 is likely a read error. The chain couples TRBV7-2 to TRBJ2-5; maybe TRBD1 (6 bases). Trimming took 5 bases from V and 2 from J, leaving 15 bases between them. The CDR3 consists of 15 residues. The germline V gene encodes CDR1 SGHTA and CDR2 FQGNSA. The CDR3 nucleotides read TGTGCCAGCAGCCGATTCACCGGACAGCAAGAGACCCAGTACTAC. It specifies CASSRFTGQQETQYY.

Comments on this clonotype: The junction and the germline gene differ at one end; a read error may be behind it. The rearrangement joins TRBV6-5 to TRBJ2-2; D possibly corresponds to TRBD2 (5 bases). CDR3 size: 14 residues. Germline-derived CDR1 and CDR2 are MNHEY and SVGAGI. In DNA, the CDR3 is TGTGCCAGCAGTCCCCGCCTGAACGCCGGGGAGCTGGTTTTT. Translation gives CASSPRLNAGELVF.

This clonotype has only a few counts. The chain has TRBV5-1 and TRBJ2-1; 9 nucleotides align to TRBD2. After removal of 4 bases from V and 10 bases from J, the junction contained 9 bases not matched to a gene. CDR1 and CDR2 (germline): SGHRS, YFSETQ. The CDR3 runs to 14 residues. The CDR3 loop is CASSKASGAREQFF. DNA of the CDR3: TGCGCCAGCAGCAAGGCTAGCGGGGCCAGGGAGCAGTTCTTC.

The chain links TRBV7-2 to TRBJ2-7; D uncertain. The CDR3 length is 13 residues. CDR1 is SGHTA, CDR2 FQGNSA, per germline. The V gene lost 4 bases and the J gene lost 6 bases, with 13 bases spanning the gap. The CDR3 reads CASSSNLQLEQYF. CDR3 nucleotides: TGTGCCAGCAGCTCGAACCTTCAGCTCGAGCAGTACTTC.

This clonotype came up a few times. The V gene is TRBV5-4, the J gene TRBJ2-3, with TRBD2 matching over 12 bases. CDR3 length equals 17 residues. The ends lost 4 bases at V and 5 bases at J; junction bases unmatched: 11. Germline CDR1 SGHNT, CDR2 YYREEE (reference sequence). CDR3 DNA sequence: TGTGCCAGCAGCACCCGCGCTCTAGCGGGAGGGGTAGATACGCAGTATTTT. Translation: CASSTRALAGGVDTQYF.

This clonotype was observed a few times. This rearrangement joins TRBV6-6 to TRBJ2-4, with no clear D. Germline CDR1 MNHNY, CDR2 SVGAGI (reference sequence). V lost 2 bases, J lost 5 bases, and 1 base lay in between. CDR3 size: 11 residues. This CDR3 reads CASSYENIQYF. The CDR3 nucleotides read TGTGCCAGCAGTTACGAAAACATTCAGTACTTC.

This clonotype has only a few counts. This chain's CDR3 is CASSLQRDNEQFF. CDR3 DNA sequence: TGTGCCAGCAGCCTACAGCGTGACAATGAGCAGTTCTTC. This sequence joins TRBV7-2 and TRBJ2-1; no definite D call. V lost 5 bases, J lost 5 bases, and 10 bases lay in between. Germline CDR1 and CDR2: SGHTA and FQGNSA. The CDR3 covers 13 residues.

The V gene is TRBV28, the J gene TRBJ1-6; D ambiguous. CDR3 length: 15 residues. V shed 6 bases and J shed 0 bases, with 9 bases lying between them. Germline CDR1 reads MDHEN; CDR2 reads SYDVKM. The CDR3 coding sequence is TGTGCCAGCAGGCGGGCGAGCTCCTATAATTCACCCCTCCACTTT. Its protein is CASRRASSYNSPLHF.

To note about this clonotype: The junction departs from the called germline gene at one end, perhaps through a read error. CDR3 protein: CASSQQGGDSPPHF. The CDR3 nucleotides are TGTGCCAGCAGCCAACAGGGGGGAGATTCACCCCCCCACTTT. The V and J genes are TRBV3-1 and TRBJ1-6; 7 bases map to TRBD1. CDR3 length equals 14 residues. Germline V CDR1 and CDR2: LGHDT, YNNKEL (reference sequence). The whole variable domain, filled in from reference TRBV3-1 and TRBJ1-6, reads DTAVSQTPKYLVTQMGNDKSIKCEQNLGHDTMYWYKQDSKKFLKIMFSYNNKELIINETVPNRFSPKSPDKAHLNLHINSLELGDSAVYFCASSQQGGDSPPHFGNGTRLTVT.

A word on this clonotype: Here the CDR3 omits its conserved ending phenylalanine or tryptophan, so a read error is the likely source. V is TRBV4-1 and J is TRBJ1-5, with D unresolved. The V and J ends lost 4 bases and 4 bases respectively, with 11 bases between them. The CDR3 has 14 amino acids. Germline CDR1 is MGHRA and CDR2 is YSYEKL. The CDR3 is CASSPVLGNQPQHS. Written as DNA, the CDR3 is TGCGCCAGCAGCCCGGTGTTAGGGAATCAGCCCCAGCATTCT.

This clonotype has a count of ten or more. The CDR3 reads CASSLPGGYNEQFF. Here the CDR3 DNA reads TGCGCCAGCAGCTTACCGGGGGGCTACAATGAGCAGTTCTTC. The gene calls are TRBV5-1 and TRBJ2-1, with 7 nucleotides matching TRBD2. The CDR3 runs to 14 residues. CDR1 is SGHRS and CDR2 is YFSETQ in the germline V gene. J lost 3 bases, V lost 2 bases, and 2 bases had no gene match.

This clonotype was counted a single time. This may come from a read error, since a much larger clone is one base off. This chain joins TRBV20-1 and TRBJ1-4; D might be TRBD1 (6 bases). Looked up from germline, CDR1 is DFQATT and CDR2 is SNEGSKA (reference sequence). CDR3 length: 14 amino acids. DNA of the CDR3: TGCAGTGCTGGAGAGGGGGGACCTAATGAAAAACTGTTTTTT. This encodes CSAGEGGPNEKLFF.

This chain links TRBV9 with TRBJ2-1; the match to TRBD2 covers 10 bases. Germline V gives CDR1 SGDLS, CDR2 YYNGEE. The CDR3 runs 17 residues. The V gene end was trimmed by 0 bases and the J gene end by 3 bases; junction bases not matched to a gene: 6. For the CDR3, the DNA is TGTGCCAGCAGCGTAGAGTGGACTAGCGGAAACTACAATGAGCAGTTCTTC. As protein: CASSVEWTSGNYNEQFF. The full variable domain, its missing parts supplied by reference TRBV9 and TRBJ2-1, is DSGVTQTPKHLITATGQRVTLRCSPRSGDLSVYWYQQSLDQGLQFLIQYYNGEERAKGNILERFSAQQFPDLHSELNLSSLELGDSALYFCASSVEWTSGNYNEQFFGPGTRLTVL.

This clonotype came up once. No DNA is shown, since the ends of the CDR3 on it are uncertain; the CDR3 is the one TCRdb lists. The chain combines TRBV28 with TRBJ2-1; TRBD1, the table's D call, lacks a check against the DNA. The CDR3 spans 12 amino acids, including both terminal residues. The germline V gene has CDR1 MDHEN and CDR2 SYDVKM. CDR3 protein: CASSSGPAEQFF.

The V call is TRBV4-2, the J call TRBJ1-4; D unclear. V was shortened by 7 bases and J by 13 bases, with 16 bases between the two germline ends. CDR1 and CDR2 (germline): LGHNA, YNFKEQ. This CDR3 has 12 amino acids. CDR3 DNA: TGTGCCAGCAATAACGCGGGATTCGGACTGTTTTTT. Protein: CASNNAGFGLFF.

With regard to this clonotype: A much bigger clone sits one base away, suggesting this may be a read error. The rearrangement links TRBV7-3 to TRBJ2-5, with D unclear. V was shortened by 3 bases and J by 1 base, with 6 bases between the two germline ends. Germline CDR1 is SGHTA and CDR2 is FQGTGA. The length of the CDR3 is 13 residues. The CDR3 DNA reads TGTGCCAGCAGCTTTGACGGCCAAGAGACCCAGTACTTC. Residues: CASSFDGQETQYF.